This T cell receptor beta chain was observed in a study of cytomegalovirus exposure and HLA in healthy donors. Primers included in the PCR were 60 Vbeta and 13 Jbeta primers. This table comes from immunoSEQ multiplex PCR, and its TCRdb copy is limited to in-frame clones, with some not included. The sample shows fewer than 180,000 clones, 63% of them seen only once. CDR1 is SGHTA and CDR2 is FQGNSA in the germline V gene. The CDR3 spans 14 residues. V dropped 3 bases and J dropped 4 bases, with 12 bases sitting between them. The sample consisted of PBMCs. J is TRBJ2-5 and V is TRBV7-2; a weak D match, TRBD2 (5 bases). This receptor was taken from a woman in her fifties or sixties in good health and CMV-seropositive. The CDR3 region is CASSLKGGGETQYF. For the CDR3, the DNA is TGTGCCAGCAGCTTGAAAGGTGGAGGAGAGACCCAGTACTTC.